These T cell receptor beta chains were read from a single sample in a study of T cell responses to AZD1222 COVID-19 vaccine. The table came from immunoSEQ multiplex PCR; TCRdb's copy has only in-frame clones and leaves some out. The sample includes just under 150,000 clones, roughly 86% seen only once; the top ten take 5% to 5.5%. Sequenced material: peripheral blood, taken 28 days after the second AZD1222 dose. These TCRs come from an adult who received the AZD1222 COVID-19 vaccine. Both conserved end residues are part of each CDR3. The D gene is left open where the match is weak. For some rows the clone size is stated as once, few or many, or as a class when expanded; others skip it.

TRBJ1-1 | TRBV7-9 | - | once | TGTGCCAGCAGCCCGCCTCTTGCGGTTCCCGGGGGAGCTTTCTTT | CASSPPLAVPGGAFF
TRBJ1-2 | TRBV11-2 | - | - | TGTGCCAGCAGGTCAGCTAGGGTCTATGGCTACACCTTC | CASRSARVYGYTF
TRBJ1-2 | TRBV3-1/TRBV3-2 | - | - | TGTGCCAGCAGCCAAGAATCCCGTCCCACCCTAGGCTACACCTTC | CASSQESRPTLGYTF
TRBJ2-7 | TRBV5-3 | - | - | TGTGCCAGAAGGCCTAAGAACGAGCAGTACTTC | CARRPKNEQYF
TRBJ1-2 | TRBV30 | TRBD1 | - | TGTGCCTGGACCCGGGCGCAGGGGGCAGGCTACACCTTC | CAWTRAQGAGYTF
TRBJ2-5 | TRBV7-6 | - | - | TGTGCCAGCAATGGTGGGGAGACCCAGTACTTC | CASNGGETQYF
TRBJ2-2 | TRBV5-1 | - | - | TGCGCCAGCAGGGCCGGCGGCGGGGAGCTGTTTTTT | CASRAGGGELFF
TRBJ2-2 | TRBV5-8 | - | - | TGTGCCAGCAGGATGGATTCGTACACCGGGGAGCTGTTTTTT | CASRMDSYTGELFF
TRBJ2-1 | TRBV5-1 | TRBD2 | - | TGCGCCAGCAGCTACGGGACTACCGGAGGCAATGAGCAGTTCTTC | CASSYGTTGGNEQFF
TRBJ2-7 | TRBV3-1/TRBV3-2 | - | once | TGTGTCAGCAGTTGGGGGCGGGGCTACGAGCAGTACTTC | CVSSWGRGYEQYF
TRBJ2-2 | TRBV24-1 | TRBD2 | - | TGTGCCACCAGGGCTAGCGGAAACACCGGGGAGCTGTTTTTT | CATRASGNTGELFF
TRBJ1-6 | TRBV7-6 | - | - | TGTGCCAGCAGCTTAGAACAGGGAGGAAATTCACCCCTCCACTTT | CASSLEQGGNSPLHF
TRBJ2-3 | TRBV5-1 | TRBD2 | - | TGCGCCAGCAGCTCCACTAGCGCTAGCACAGATACGCAGTATTTT | CASSSTSASTDTQYF
TRBJ2-5 | TRBV12-5 | - | - | TGTGCTAGTGGATCCGGGATTGCAGAGACCCAGTACTTC | CASGSGIAETQYF
TRBJ2-7 | TRBV5-1 | - | - | TGCGCCAGCAGCTTGGGACTAGTAAGCGGCGAGCAGTACTTC | CASSLGLVSGEQYF
TRBJ1-1 | TRBV28 | - | - | TGTGCCAGCAGTTTATTCCGCGAGAACACTGAAGCTTTCTTT | CASSLFRENTEAFF
TRBJ1-5 | TRBV5-1 | - | - | TGCGCCAGCAGCTTGGGAGCAGGGCAGCAGCCCCAGCATTTT | CASSLGAGQQPQHF
TRBJ2-7 | TRBV6-1 | TRBD2 | - | TGTGCCAGCAGTGTAGCGGGGTACGAGCAGTACTTC | CASSVAGYEQYF
TRBJ1-1 | TRBV11-2 | - | once | TGTGCCAGCAGCTTAGGAAGCGGGCGGGGTGAAGCTTTCTTT | CASSLGSGRGEAFF
TRBJ2-2 | TRBV28 | TRBD1 | - | TGTGCCAGCAGACCCCGGGACAGAAGAGACACCGGGGAGCTGTTTTTT | CASRPRDRRDTGELFF
TRBJ1-2 | TRBV30 | - | once | TGTGCCTGGAGAGCTCAGTTGGGGGGGGCGAGAGGCTACACCTTC | CAWRAQLGGARGYTF
TRBJ2-7 | TRBV5-4 | - | few | TGTGCCAGCAGCTTGGATCGCGGGATGTACGAGCAGTACTTC | CASSLDRGMYEQYF
TRBJ1-4 | TRBV2 | - | - | TGTGCCAGCGGCCGGCAGGGGCGCCGCGAGTTCTTT | CASGRQGRREFF
TRBJ2-1 | TRBV6-5 | - | - | TGTGCCAGCAGCCGACTCAGAAATGAGCAGTTCTTC | CASSRLRNEQFF
TRBJ1-4 | TRBV14 | TRBD1 | - | TGTGCCAGCAGCCGTACCCTTGGGGGACAGGGAAATGAAAAACTGTTTTTT | CASSRTLGGQGNEKLFF
TRBJ1-2 | TRBV6-5 | TRBD1 | - | TGTGCCAGCAGTCCGGGGACAGGGCGGGGTGGCTACACCTTC | CASSPGTGRGGYTF
TRBJ1-5 | TRBV7-2 | - | - | TGTGCCAGCAGCCCACAGGGTACACGGGCGGGAGACCAGCCCCAGCATTTT | CASSPQGTRAGDQPQHF
TRBJ2-7 | TRBV12-3/TRBV12-4 | - | - | TGTGCCAGCACCCAAACGTCCTACGAGCAGTACTTC | CASTQTSYEQYF
TRBJ1-3 | TRBV2 | - | - | TGTGCCAGCCGCCGGACACAGGGAAACACCATATATTTT | CASRRTQGNTIYF
TRBJ1-4 | TRBV18 | - | once | TGTGCCAGCTCACCCCGACCGTCCGGGACGGGGAATGAAAAACTGTTTTTT | CASSPRPSGTGNEKLFF
TRBJ1-1 | TRBV20-1 | - | - | TGCAGTGCTAGCACGAACACTGAAGCTTTCTTT | CSASTNTEAFF
TRBJ2-7 | TRBV7-9 | - | few | TGTGCCAGCAGCCCCTACGGGGCCTTCTACGAGCAGTACTTC | CASSPYGAFYEQYF
TRBJ1-2 | TRBV5-1 | TRBD1 | - | TGCGCCAGCAGCTCCACAGGGGAGGGCTATGGCTACACCTTC | CASSSTGEGYGYTF
TRBJ2-1 | TRBV5-1 | - | - | TGCGCCAGCAGCTTGGATGGACAATACTACAATGAGCAGTTCTTC | CASSLDGQYYNEQFF
TRBJ2-7 | TRBV6-5 | - | - | TGTGCCACCACAGCCAGCCTCTACGAGCAGTACTTC | CATTASLYEQYF
TRBJ1-1 | TRBV28 | TRBD1 | once | TGTGCCAGCAGTCCCGGGACAGGGTTGAACACTGAAGCTTTCTTT | CASSPGTGLNTEAFF
TRBJ2-5 | TRBV27 | - | - | TGTGCCAGCAGTTTTCAGCGGGAAGGGGGAGAGACCCAGTACTTC | CASSFQREGGETQYF
TRBJ2-7 | TRBV20-1 | - | - | TGCAGTGCGAAGGTTCTGGGCGAGCAGTACTTC | CSAKVLGEQYF
TRBJ1-2 | TRBV7-8 | - | - | TGTGCCAGCAGCTTGGGGCAGAGAAAGGATGGCTACACCTTC | CASSLGQRKDGYTF
TRBJ2-1 | TRBV6-2/TRBV6-3 | TRBD2 | - | TGTGCCAGCAGTTATTACGAGGGAGCGGGGTCCTACAATGAGCAGTTCTTC | CASSYYEGAGSYNEQFF
TRBJ2-7 | TRBV28 | - | - | TGTGCCAGCAGTTTAGCGGGTTACGAGCAGTACTTC | CASSLAGYEQYF
TRBJ2-7 | TRBV3-1/TRBV3-2 | TRBD2 | - | TGTGCCAGCAGCCAAGTAGCGGGAGTCGAGCAGTACTTC | CASSQVAGVEQYF
TRBJ1-1 | TRBV4-1 | - | - | TGCGCCAGCAGCCACGGTGGGACCACTGAAGCTTTCTTT | CASSHGGTTEAFF
TRBJ2-7 | TRBV4-2 | - | - | TGTGCCAGCAGCCCACCGGGGAACCGCTACGAGCAGTACTTC | CASSPPGNRYEQYF
TRBJ1-6 | TRBV2 | TRBD1 | - | TGTGCCAGCAGTGGACAGGGGGCAAATTCACCCCTCCACTTT | CASSGQGANSPLHF
TRBJ1-4 | TRBV6-5 | - | - | TGTGCCAGCAAGGCAGCCCAGTGGAATGAAAAACTGTTTTTT | CASKAAQWNEKLFF
TRBJ1-2 | TRBV5-1 | TRBD1 | - | TGCGCCAGCAGCTTGGACGGCAGGGGGCGAAGCTATGGCTACACCTTC | CASSLDGRGRSYGYTF
TRBJ2-7 | TRBV10-2 | - | - | TGCGCCAGCAGTCTACAGGTGGAGGCCTACGGGCAGTACTTC | CASSLQVEAYGQYF